These 26 T cell receptor beta chains came from one sample sequenced in a study of shared clonotypes between healthy human individuals. Using immunoSEQ multiplex PCR, the repertoire was profiled, and TCRdb retains in-frame clones only, with some absent. The table has roughly 2.2 million clones, 85% to 95% seen once. Material: naive CD4+ T cells from PBMCs. Subset denoted: CD45RA+ positively selected. These TCRs come from a man in his late teens or twenties in good health. Some clones in this sample may be carry-over from other donors' samples.

The V and J genes are TRBV12-2 and TRBJ2-7; whether TRBD1, the table's D call, matches the DNA was not checked. TRBV12-2 is a known pseudogene. The CDR3 totals 15 residues. CDR3 protein: CASLLRDRGDYEQYF. DNA for the CDR3: TGTGCAAGTCTACTGCGGGACAGGGGAGACTACGAGCAGTACTTC.

The V gene is TRBV5-6, the J gene TRBJ2-2; D gene uncertain. Germline V gene lookup returns CDR1 SGHDT and CDR2 YYEEEE. The CDR3 sequence is 15 residues long. V was shortened by 7 bases and J by 4 bases, with 17 bases between the two germline ends. The CDR3 DNA follows: TGTGCCAGCCTCTACTTCGGACGGGCCACCGGGGAGCTGTTTTTT. Protein: CASLYFGRATGELFF.

The rearrangement uses TRBV18 and TRBJ1-1, with D possibly matching TRBD1 (5 bases). Deletions cut 4 bases from V and 4 bases from J, with 10 bases between. Germline CDR1 is KGHSH and CDR2 is LQKENI. CDR3 length: 13 amino acids. The CDR3 loop reads CASSRDSSTEAFF. As DNA, the CDR3 is TGTGCCAGCTCACGGGACTCCTCCACTGAAGCTTTCTTT.

The gene calls are TRBV28 and TRBJ1-6, with unresolved D. The CDR3 spans 13 residues. Trimming cost V 3 bases and J 6 bases, with 6 bases left between them. In germline, CDR1 is MDHEN, CDR2 SYDVKM. The DNA for the CDR3 is TGTGCCAGCAGTTTGGCCACTAATTCACCCCTCCACTTT. It encodes CASSLATNSPLHF.

The V and J genes are TRBV6-6 and TRBJ1-3; D perhaps matches TRBD1 (5 bases). From germline, CDR1 is MNHNY and CDR2 SVGAGI (reference sequence). The CDR3 extends over 16 amino acids. Trimming took 0 bases from V and 3 from J, leaving 12 bases between them. The CDR3 DNA reads TGTGCCAGCAGTTACTCGGGGGAGAGGGGTGGAAACACCATATATTTT. This translates into CASSYSGERGGNTIYF.

As for this clone: The same CDR3 arises from other DNA sequences in this sample as well. The rearrangement joins TRBV6-6 to TRBJ2-1; tentatively, D is TRBD2 (7 bases). Trimming took off 2 bases at V and 0 bases at J, with 8 bases between the two ends. This CDR3 has 15 residues. Looked up from germline, CDR1 is MNHNY and CDR2 is SVGAGI (reference sequence). The CDR3 coding sequence is TGTGCCAGCAGTTACGGGGGGGCCTCCTACAATGAGCAGTTCTTC. It is translated as CASSYGGASYNEQFF.

The J gene is TRBJ2-3, the V gene TRBV7-9; 15 bases match TRBD2. Germline CDR1 reads SEHNR; CDR2 reads FQNEAQ (reference sequence). Trimming at V came to 4 bases and at J to 4 bases, leaving 3 bases not matched to a gene. The CDR3 loop spans 16 amino acids. The CDR3 nucleotides read TGTGCCAGCAGCTGGACTAGCGGGAGGGCCCCAGATACGCAGTATTTT. This sequence encodes CASSWTSGRAPDTQYF. Full variable domain (remainder filled in from reference TRBV7-9 and TRBJ2-3): DTGVSQNPRHKITKRGQNVTFRCDPISEHNRLYWYRQTLGQGPEFLTYFQNEAQLEKSRLLSDRFSAERPKGSFSTLEIQRTEQGDSAMYLCASSWTSGRAPDTQYFGPGTRLTVL.

The chain is built from TRBV23-1 and TRBJ1-4, with D perhaps matching TRBD1 (5 bases). TRBV23-1 is recorded as an ORF, its role being uncertain. The ends were cut back, 4 bases at V and 5 bases at J, with 17 bases in the middle. This CDR3 region has 16 residues. The CDR3 nucleotides read TGCGCCAGCAGTCCGACCCCGGGACGGAGGAATGAAAAACTGTTTTTT. Its translation is CASSPTPGRRNEKLFF.

V is TRBV11-3 and J is TRBJ2-2, with D possibly matching TRBD2 (6 bases). Per the germline V gene, CDR1 is SGHNT and CDR2 is YENEEA. With 1 base removed from V and 5 bases from J, the gap between germline ends came to 11 bases. The CDR3 spans 15 residues. The CDR3 sequence: CASSLAGEVTGELFF. Written as DNA, the CDR3 is TGTGCCAGCAGCTTAGCGGGAGAGGTTACCGGGGAGCTGTTTTTT.

The rearrangement joins TRBV7-9 to TRBJ2-6, with TRBD1 matching 7 bases. J was trimmed by 1 base and V by 5 bases; bases with no gene match: 2. This CDR3 is 15 amino acids long. Per the germline V gene, CDR1 is SEHNR and CDR2 is FQNEAQ (reference sequence). The CDR3 region is CASSIQGSGANVLTF. The DNA of the CDR3 is TGTGCCAGCAGCATACAGGGGTCTGGGGCCAACGTCCTGACTTTC.

The chain uses TRBV6-4 and TRBJ1-5; D is possibly TRBD1 (6 bases). Germline CDR1 reads MRHNA; CDR2 reads SNTAGT. V was clipped by 10 bases and J by 6 bases, with 16 bases between them. This CDR3 spans 13 amino acids. CDR3 protein: CATYRDCTQPQHF. The DNA of the CDR3 is TGTGCCACCTACAGGGACTGTACTCAGCCCCAGCATTTT.

V and J are TRBV19 and TRBJ2-2; TRBD2 agrees at 12 bases. Germline loops: CDR1 LNHDA, CDR2 SQIVND (reference sequence). The ends lost 3 bases at V and 4 bases at J; junction bases unmatched: 9. The CDR3 is 18 residues long. The CDR3 coding sequence is TGTGCCAGTAGTATCCCCTATCTAGCGGGAGGGCCCACCGGGGAGCTGTTTTTT. It yields the protein CASSIPYLAGGPTGELFF.

The chain couples TRBV5-1 to TRBJ2-3, with 10 bases aligning to TRBD2. The CDR3 covers 15 residues. The V gene end was trimmed by 4 bases and the J gene end by 6 bases; junction bases not matched to a gene: 8. Per the germline V gene, CDR1 is SGHRS and CDR2 is YFSETQ. The CDR3 reads CASSQTSGETDTQYF. For the CDR3, the DNA is TGCGCCAGCAGCCAAACTAGCGGGGAGACGGATACGCAGTATTTT. The complete variable domain, with remaining parts taken from reference TRBV5-1 and TRBJ2-3, reads KAGVTQTPRYLIKTRGQQVTLSCSPISGHRSVSWYQQTPGQGLQFLFEYFSETQRNKGNFPGRFSGRQFSNSRSEMNVSTLELGDSALYLCASSQTSGETDTQYFGPGTRLTVL.

This sequence joins TRBV28 and TRBJ2-6; no clear D. Per germline, CDR1 MDHEN and CDR2 SYDVKM. CDR3 length: 17 residues. Trimming left V 5 bases short and J 4 bases short, with 18 bases between. The chain's CDR3 is CASSAQGRAAGANVLTF. The CDR3 DNA sequence: TGTGCCAGCAGTGCACAAGGTAGGGCGGCCGGGGCCAACGTCCTGACTTTC.

The chain carries TRBV19 and TRBJ2-7; no definite D call. V was cut by 3 bases and J by 3 bases, with 18 bases left in between. This CDR3 contains 16 residues. Germline CDR1 reads LNHDA; CDR2 reads SQIVND (reference sequence). The CDR3 loop reads CASSIRPDPPVYEQYF. The CDR3 bases are TGTGCCAGTAGTATCAGGCCCGATCCTCCTGTCTACGAGCAGTACTTC.

The chain uses TRBV2 and TRBJ1-2; no clear D. Deletions cut 4 bases from V and 4 bases from J, with 16 bases between. The CDR3 has 15 amino acids. Germline V CDR1 and CDR2: SNHLY, FYNNEI. The CDR3 protein is CASSALYASGYGYTF. The CDR3 coding sequence is TGTGCCAGCAGTGCCCTCTATGCCAGCGGCTATGGCTACACCTTC.

The genes are TRBV6-5 and TRBJ1-2; D ambiguous. The CDR3 contains 14 residues. Germline V CDR1 and CDR2: MNHEY, SVGAGI. Trimming left V 0 bases short and J 4 bases short, with 9 bases between. The CDR3 nucleotides are TGTGCCAGCAGTTACTCGACGGATACCTATGGCTACACCTTC. Amino acids: CASSYSTDTYGYTF.

The chain carries TRBV6-6 and TRBJ2-1; 7 bases match TRBD2. Losses at the gene ends were 7 bases for V and 3 bases for J; bases not matched to a gene: 9. The CDR3 has 15 amino acids. Per the germline V gene, CDR1 is MNHNY and CDR2 is SVGAGI (reference sequence). CDR3 nucleotide sequence: TGTGCCAGCAACCCTAGGCTAGCGGACTACAATGAGCAGTTCTTC. This encodes CASNPRLADYNEQFF.

CDR3 in amino acids: CASSSTLGAGGYTF. DNA of the CDR3: TGTGCCAGCAGCTCCACTCTAGGTGCAGGAGGCTACACCTTC. The rearrangement links TRBV7-3 to TRBJ1-2; D unresolved. Trimming removed 4 bases at V and 8 bases at J, with 17 bases between. Germline V CDR1 and CDR2: SGHTA, FQGTGA. The CDR3 runs to 14 residues.

The chain couples TRBV5-1 to TRBJ2-7; D gene uncertain. CDR3 length: 16 residues. V dropped 1 base and J dropped 5 bases, with 19 bases sitting between them. CDR1 SGHRS and CDR2 YFSETQ come from the germline V gene. CDR3 amino acids: CASSLSSWAGANEQYF. The CDR3 nucleotides are TGCGCCAGCAGCTTGTCTTCCTGGGCAGGAGCTAACGAGCAGTACTTC.

The genes are TRBV2 and TRBJ2-7, with 8 bases that match TRBD2. V lost 7 bases, J lost 0 bases, and 5 bases stayed unmatched. This CDR3 region has 14 residues. Germline V gene lookup returns CDR1 SNHLY and CDR2 FYNNEI. The CDR3 reads CASTDSGTSYEQYF. CDR3 coding DNA: TGTGCCAGCACCGATAGCGGGACCTCCTACGAGCAGTACTTC.

Note on this clone: The sample holds other DNA sequences that translate to the same CDR3. The rearrangement joins TRBV7-3 to TRBJ2-2; a possible D gene is TRBD2 (5 bases). This CDR3 has 16 residues. Germline CDR1 is SGHTA and CDR2 is FQGTGA. The V end was cut by 1 base, the J end by 0 bases, with 9 bases between. CDR3 amino acids: CASSLNAGTNTGELFF. The DNA for the CDR3 is TGTGCCAGCAGCTTAAATGCGGGTACGAACACCGGGGAGCTGTTTTTT.

The chain employs TRBV6-1 and TRBJ2-7; D not certain. The CDR3 loop spans 12 amino acids. Trimming took off 0 bases at V and 4 bases at J, with 4 bases between the two ends. Germline CDR1 MNHNS, CDR2 SASEGT. The CDR3 DNA reads as TGTGCCAGCAGTGAAGCGTTTTACGAGCAGTACTTC. Its protein product is CASSEAFYEQYF.

This clone occurred once. The same CDR3 can be traced to other DNA sequences in this sample. V is TRBV6-5 and J is TRBJ1-1, with D maybe TRBD1 (5 bases). The CDR3 consists of 13 residues. Germline-derived CDR1 and CDR2 are MNHEY and SVGAGI. Trimming removed 2 bases at V and 5 bases at J, with 9 bases between. CDR3 residues: CASSYNRGTEAFF. DNA for the CDR3: TGTGCCAGCAGTTACAATCGGGGGACTGAAGCTTTCTTT.

The rearrangement links TRBV25-1 to TRBJ2-6; no clear D gene. The CDR3 length is 16 residues. The germline V gene encodes CDR1 MGHDK and CDR2 SYGVNS. V was clipped by 1 base and J by 0 bases, with 7 bases between them. CDR3 residues: CASSELGSSGANVLTF. For the CDR3, the DNA is TGTGCCAGCAGTGAATTAGGCAGCTCTGGGGCCAACGTCCTGACTTTC.

J is TRBJ2-5 and V is TRBV2, with D unclear. The better agreement between TRBJ2-7 and the DNA end casts doubt on the J call. This CDR3 spans 11 amino acids. CDR1 SNHLY and CDR2 FYNNEI come from the germline V gene. In nucleotides, the CDR3 is TGTGCCAGCAGTTCCTCCTACGAGCAGTACTTC. It specifies CASSSSYEQYF.